A single sample gave rise to the 9 T cell receptor beta chains below, sequenced in a study of beta chain features in type 1 diabetes (dated by TCRdb to 2016 to 2019). Receptor libraries were prepared by the immunoSEQ multiplex PCR assay. The High Capacity cDNA Reverse Transcription Kit was used to reverse transcribe all of the isolated RNA, meaning that expressed TCRB transcripts were what got sequenced. The table was pulled from immuneACCESS by TCRdb, which kept in-frame rearrangements only. Such tables lose some clones; where checked, under half of the loss comes from unresolved V genes, and the rest has no known cause. The sample table lists about half a million clones, roughly 10% of them with a count of one. The ten largest clones add up to more than 0.045% of the sample. Material: naive CD4+ T cells from blood. Read against the paper, the sample's cell subset or site label means: true naive CD4+ T cells. These receptor sequences come from a woman under 30 in good health.

The V and J genes are TRBV4-2 and TRBJ2-1; 8 nucleotides match TRBD2. V lost 4 bases, J lost 6 bases, and 8 bases stayed unmatched. The CDR3 has 15 residues. Germline lookup yields CDR1 LGHNA and CDR2 YNFKEQ. CDR3 nucleotide sequence: TGTGCCAGCAGCCGAGACCCCACTAGCGGCAATGAGCAGTTCTTC. Protein product: CASSRDPTSGNEQFF.

V gene TRBV29-1 combines with J gene TRBJ1-2; 7 positions match TRBD1. The CDR3 totals 14 residues. J lost 2 bases, V lost 7 bases, and 10 bases had no gene match. CDR1 and CDR2 (germline): SQVTM, ANQGSEA. Here the CDR3 reads CSAARQGLNYGYTF. As DNA, the CDR3 is TGCAGCGCCGCGAGACAGGGTTTAAACTATGGCTACACCTTC.

The chain has TRBV27 and TRBJ1-5; D possibly corresponds to TRBD1 (5 bases). V lost 4 bases, J lost 2 bases, and 9 bases lay in between. From germline, CDR1 is MNHEY and CDR2 SMNVEV (reference sequence). The CDR3 totals 14 residues. The CDR3 bases are TGTGCCAGCAGTTCACAACAGGGCAATCAGCCCCAGCATTTT. It encodes CASSSQQGNQPQHF.

The rearrangement uses TRBV15 and TRBJ2-1; 11 nucleotides line up with TRBD2. The CDR3 extends over 15 amino acids. V gave up 3 bases and J gave up 8 bases; unmatched junction bases: 6. Looked up from germline, CDR1 is LNHNV and CDR2 is YYDKDF (reference sequence). The CDR3: CATSSELAGGYEQFF. In DNA form, the CDR3 reads TGTGCCACCAGCAGTGAGCTAGCGGGAGGTTATGAGCAGTTCTTC.

This clone was seen a few times. This specimen includes other DNA sequences encoding the same CDR3. V gene TRBV18 combines with J gene TRBJ1-1; perhaps TRBD1 as D (5 bases). Looked up from germline, CDR1 is KGHSH and CDR2 is LQKENI. The CDR3 is 14 residues long. Trimming pared 4 bases from V and 0 bases from J, leaving 9 bases between. The CDR3 reads CASSLDRLNTEAFF. In nucleotides, the CDR3 is TGTGCCAGCTCACTAGACAGATTGAACACTGAAGCTTTCTTT.

The V gene is TRBV19, the J gene TRBJ2-6; 7 bases line up with TRBD1. Looked up from germline, CDR1 is LNHDA and CDR2 is SQIVND (reference sequence). Trimming at V came to 6 bases and at J to 0 bases, leaving 8 bases not matched to a gene. The CDR3 covers 17 residues. CDR3 loop: CASRVTGSTSGANVLTF. CDR3 nucleotide sequence: TGTGCCAGTAGAGTGACAGGGTCGACCTCTGGGGCCAACGTCCTGACTTTC.

There are a few counts of this clone. J is TRBJ1-2 and V is TRBV30; D not certain. V lost 2 bases, J lost 4 bases, and 8 bases lay in between. Germline V gene sequence: CDR1 GTSNPN, CDR2 SVGIG (reference sequence). CDR3 size: 12 residues. CDR3 nucleotides: TGTGCCTGGAGTTCTGGGAGCTATGGCTACACCTTC. It encodes CAWSSGSYGYTF.

The rearrangement links TRBV5-1 to TRBJ2-3, with D maybe TRBD1 (5 bases). There are 18 residues in the CDR3. Germline CDR1 SGHRS, CDR2 YFSETQ. V was clipped by 0 bases and J by 2 bases, with 19 bases between them. Here the CDR3 reads CASSLDDRIRFPTDTQYF. CDR3 DNA sequence: TGCGCCAGCAGCTTGGATGACAGAATCCGATTCCCCACAGATACGCAGTATTTT.

The V and J genes are TRBV27 and TRBJ2-7, with 11 bases identical to TRBD2. The CDR3 covers 14 residues. Trimming took 3 bases from V and 7 from J; bases not matched to a gene: 5. Germline V gene lookup returns CDR1 MNHEY and CDR2 SMNVEV (reference sequence). This CDR3 reads CASSFSGGAREQYV. The CDR3 region has the DNA TGTGCCAGCAGTTTTAGCGGGGGGGCTCGGGAGCAGTACGTC.